The clone carrying this T cell receptor (beta chain) appeared many times. A second PCR, run for about 6 to 11 cycles, used a sample-barcoded 5' primer plus a J-beta primer mix. TCRdb itself ran the 5' RACE reads through MiXCR, one entry per CDR3 protein. Here the sample spans roughly 650,000 distinct CDR3 sequences, about 30% being singletons. The data were obtained in a study of blood T cells in healthy people across ages. This sequence originates from a woman at least 80 years old in good health. The material sequenced was blood.

CDR3 nucleotides: TGCAGCGTTGAAAGTAAGGTATCTAGCGGAACAGATACGCAGTATTTT. Translated, it gives CSVESKVSSGTDTQYF. The chain uses TRBV29-1 and TRBJ2-3, with 7 bases matching TRBD2. V shed 2 bases, J shed 3 bases, and the junction held 11 bases outside the gene matches. Germline V gene lookup returns CDR1 SQVTM and CDR2 ANQGSEA. This CDR3 comprises 16 residues.